The 21 T cell receptor beta chains below were found in one sample sequenced in a study of T cell changes during pregnancy in multiple sclerosis. The protocol was immunoSEQ multiplex PCR, while the TCRdb copy is restricted to in-frame clones and leaves out a portion. The table shows 75,000 to 95,000 clones, with more than 85% occurring only once. The source was peripheral blood, collected in the first trimester of pregnancy. The source of these receptors is a female donor in good health, enrolled as a control in a pregnancy study.

In this sample, this clone turned up a few times. The V gene is TRBV19, the J gene TRBJ2-1, with 10 bases aligning to TRBD1. The CDR3 sequence is 15 residues long. V gave up 1 base and J gave up 8 bases; unmatched junction bases: 5. Germline V gene data show CDR1 as LNHDA and CDR2 as SQIVND (reference sequence). CDR3 region: CASSIGTGGVDEQFF. The CDR3 bases are TGTGCCAGTAGTATAGGGACAGGGGGGGTAGATGAGCAGTTCTTC. The full variable domain, its missing parts supplied by reference TRBV19 and TRBJ2-1, is DGGITQSPKYLFRKEGQNVTLSCEQNLNHDAMYWYRQDPGQGLRLIYYSQIVNDFQKGDIAEGYSVSREKKESFPLTVTSAQKNPTAFYLCASSIGTGGVDEQFFGPGTRLTVL.

The chain has TRBV11-2 and TRBJ1-2; D perhaps matches TRBD1 (6 bases). This CDR3 comprises 15 residues. V was shortened by 1 base and J by 8 bases, with 17 bases between the two germline ends. Germline CDR1 and CDR2: SGHAT and FQNNGV. CDR3 sequence reads: CASSLGGTRSLGYTF. The CDR3 DNA follows: TGTGCCAGCAGCTTAGGGGGGACACGGTCCCTCGGCTACACCTTC.

V gene TRBV9 combines with J gene TRBJ2-1, with a weak D call TRBD2 (5 bases). Trimming removed 0 bases at V and 6 bases at J, with 7 bases between. The CDR3 is 13 amino acids. CDR1 and CDR2 from the germline V gene are SGDLS and YYNGEE. CDR3 DNA sequence: TGTGCCAGCAGCGTAGATGGGAGCAATGAGCAGTTCTTC. Encoded protein: CASSVDGSNEQFF.

The chain carries TRBV5-4 and TRBJ1-2, with 9 bases identical to TRBD1. Looked up from germline, CDR1 is SGHNT and CDR2 is YYREEE (reference sequence). The CDR3 consists of 13 residues. V shed 4 bases and J 7 bases; nucleotides not matched to a gene: 5. The CDR3, as DNA: TGTGCCAGCAGCCGGGACAGGGTGGGTGGCTACACCTTC. This encodes CASSRDRVGGYTF.

The CDR3 loop is CASSWTSGGASELFF. The CDR3 bases are TGTGCCAGCAGCTGGACTAGCGGGGGGGCGTCGGAGCTGTTTTTT. The chain employs TRBV5-8 and TRBJ2-2; 15 positions match TRBD2. Germline CDR1 SGHTS, CDR2 YDEGEE. With V trimmed by 3 bases and J by 10 bases, 4 bases remained unmatched. The CDR3 is 15 residues long.

The chain employs TRBV5-4 and TRBJ1-3, with D unresolved. CDR1 SGHNT and CDR2 YYREEE come from the germline V gene (reference sequence). The CDR3 has 13 amino acids. The ends were cut back, 7 bases at V and 8 bases at J, with 16 bases in the middle. The CDR3 reads CASSGGGKDTIYF. CDR3 in DNA: TGTGCCAGCTCAGGCGGAGGAAAAGACACCATATATTTT.

This clone has more than one count but fewer than ten. The J gene is TRBJ1-4, the V gene TRBV15; D remains unclear. The V and J ends lost 1 base and 3 bases respectively, with 12 bases between them. Germline CDR1 reads LNHNV; CDR2 reads YYDKDF (reference sequence). This CDR3 is built from 16 residues. The CDR3 is CATSRGQGRANEKLFF. The CDR3 DNA reads TGTGCCACCAGCAGAGGACAAGGGAGGGCTAATGAAAAACTGTTTTTT.

The CDR3 DNA reads as TGTGCCAGCAGCTCCCCTTCAGTCGATACGCAGTATTTT. Translation gives CASSSPSVDTQYF. This rearrangement joins TRBV6-5 to TRBJ2-3; no clear D. V lost 6 bases and J 6 bases, leaving 13 bases between the germline ends. The CDR3 is 13 amino acids. Germline loops: CDR1 MNHEY, CDR2 SVGAGI.

The chain employs TRBV27 and TRBJ1-1; D is perhaps TRBD1 (5 bases). Germline V gene sequence: CDR1 MNHEY, CDR2 SMNVEV (reference sequence). This CDR3 comprises 12 residues. Trimming shortened V by 9 bases and J by 7 bases, and 15 bases separated the two germline ends. The CDR3 spells CASAGGWGEAFF. Written as DNA, the CDR3 is TGTGCCAGTGCCGGGGGGTGGGGTGAAGCTTTCTTT.

The rearrangement joins TRBV7-7 to TRBJ2-3; tentative D call: TRBD2 (5 bases). CDR1 SSHAT and CDR2 FNYEAQ come from the germline V gene (reference sequence). The CDR3 runs 13 residues. The CDR3 reads CASARHGTDTQYF. CDR3 nucleotide sequence: TGTGCTAGCGCCAGACACGGCACAGATACGCAGTATTTT. Full variable domain (remainder filled in from reference TRBV7-7 and TRBJ2-3): GAGVSQSPRYKVTKRGQDVTLRCDPISSHATLYWYQQALGQGPEFLTYFNYEAQPDKSGLPSDRFSAERPEGSISTLTIQRTEQRDSAMYRCASARHGTDTQYFGPGTRLTVL.

This clone was detected only once. This chain's CDR3 is CASRTGQGNTEAFF. CDR3 coding DNA: TGTGCCAGCAGAACGGGACAGGGGAACACTGAAGCTTTCTTT. The gene calls are TRBV2 and TRBJ1-1; 9 positions match TRBD1. The CDR3 sequence is 14 residues long. Germline CDR1 SNHLY, CDR2 FYNNEI. Trimming took 6 bases from V and 1 from J; bases not matched to a gene: 3.

The rearrangement uses TRBV29-1 and TRBJ2-1; the D gene is possibly TRBD2 (7 bases). The germline V and J ends were trimmed by 4 bases and 8 bases, with 24 bases remaining between them. The germline gives CDR1 SQVTM, CDR2 ANQGSEA. CDR3 length: 16 amino acids. The CDR3 DNA follows: TGCAGCGTTGCCGGGGTCGGGGGGCGGCTATATTATGAGCAGTTCTTC. As protein: CSVAGVGGRLYYEQFF.

CDR3 sequence (DNA): TGTGCCAGCAGCTTTAACAGGGTTGCGGGCACTGAAGCTTTCTTT. Encoded protein: CASSFNRVAGTEAFF. This rearrangement joins TRBV7-3 to TRBJ1-1; D is possibly TRBD1 (6 bases). V gave up 3 bases and J gave up 4 bases, with 15 bases separating them. Germline V gene data show CDR1 as SGHTA and CDR2 as FQGTGA. This CDR3 comprises 15 residues.

CDR3 in DNA: TGTGCCAGCAGTGAACGGGACATTACCATATATTTT. It is translated as CASSERDITIYF. The chain carries TRBV25-1 and TRBJ1-3; weak D call: TRBD1 (6 bases). V was cut by 2 bases and J by 10 bases, with 9 bases left in between. This CDR3 contains 12 residues. Germline V gene sequence: CDR1 MGHDK, CDR2 SYGVNS.

V usage is TRBV7-2 and J usage is TRBJ1-5, with D maybe TRBD1 (5 bases). Germline-derived CDR1 and CDR2 are SGHTA and FQGNSA. CDR3 length: 15 amino acids. Trimming left V 5 bases short and J 6 bases short, with 17 bases between. The CDR3 loop reads CASSLERAGGQPQHF. CDR3 bases: TGTGCCAGCAGCCTCGAGCGGGCGGGGGGTCAGCCCCAGCATTTT.

The rearrangement uses TRBV28 and TRBJ2-3; D is possibly TRBD1 (6 bases). The germline V gene encodes CDR1 MDHEN and CDR2 SYDVKM. The CDR3 covers 13 residues. Trimming left V 5 bases short and J 5 bases short, with 11 bases between. CDR3 DNA: TGTGCCAGCAGTATCCGAGGGGGAGATACGCAGTATTTT. It specifies CASSIRGGDTQYF.

J is TRBJ1-6 and V is TRBV5-1; a weak D match, TRBD1 (5 bases). The CDR3 has 16 residues. Germline V CDR1 and CDR2: SGHRS, YFSETQ. Deletions cut 0 bases from V and 10 bases from J, with 17 bases between. The CDR3 here is CASSLGGRETSSPLHF. Written as DNA, the CDR3 is TGCGCCAGCAGCTTGGGGGGACGGGAGACGAGCTCACCCCTCCACTTT.

The chain has TRBV6-5 and TRBJ1-3; no definite D call. Trimming took off 2 bases at V and 0 bases at J, with 5 bases between the two ends. In germline, CDR1 is MNHEY, CDR2 SVGAGI. CDR3 length: 14 residues. The CDR3 is CASSYGSSGNTIYF. The CDR3, as DNA: TGTGCCAGCAGTTACGGCAGCTCTGGAAACACCATATATTTT.

The chain links TRBV6-1 to TRBJ1-1; 8 nucleotides align to TRBD1. CDR1 is MNHNS, CDR2 SASEGT, per germline. The CDR3 is 14 amino acids. After removal of 4 bases from V and 4 bases from J, the junction contained 5 bases not matched to a gene. The CDR3 here is CASSAQGQVTEAFF. As DNA, the CDR3 is TGTGCCAGCAGTGCTCAGGGACAGGTCACTGAAGCTTTCTTT.

As concerns this clone: At one end the junction does not follow the germline gene, possibly because of a read error. The J gene is TRBJ2-1, the V gene TRBV7-7, with 12 bases matching TRBD1. The germline V gene has CDR1 SSHAT and CDR2 FNYEAQ (reference sequence). The CDR3 length is 16 residues. The CDR3 loop reads CASSPPGQGAPDEQFF. DNA of the CDR3: TGTGCTAGCAGCCCGCCGGGACAGGGGGCGCCGGATGAGCAGTTCTTC. Full variable domain (rest looked up from reference TRBV7-7 and TRBJ2-1): GAGVSQSPRYKVTKRGQDVTLRCDPISSHATLYWYQQALGQGPEFLTYFNYEAQPDKSGLPSDRFSAERPEGSISTLTIQRTEQRDSAMYRCASSPPGQGAPDEQFFGPGTRLTVL.

The J gene is TRBJ1-5, the V gene TRBV30; D remains ambiguous. CDR1 and CDR2 (germline): GTSNPN, SVGIG (reference sequence). The CDR3 totals 14 residues. Trimming cost V 0 bases and J 7 bases, with 13 bases left between them. The chain's CDR3 is CAWSVPGSGQPQHF. The CDR3 nucleotides read TGTGCCTGGAGTGTACCGGGGAGCGGGCAGCCCCAGCATTTT.